The clone carrying this TCR beta chain showed up many times. This specimen comes from a study of human T cells and chemical hapten exposure. Study summary: Variation in per-sample TCR yields came mainly from small pooled library volume differences.

Unique molecular identifiers were attached to individual cDNA molecules within the library. MiXCR, applied by TCRdb to the RACE reads, yields one record per CDR3 protein. The profile shows about 80,000 distinct CDR3 sequences, 10% of them singletons. V gave up 3 bases and J gave up 4 bases, with 5 bases separating them. CDR1 and CDR2 from the germline V gene are SGHKS and YYEKEE (reference sequence). CDR3 length: 13 residues. The time point was: patch test 1, 2 weeks after DPC sensitization. Treatment of the sample: therapeutic diphenylcyclopropenone sensitization with weekly scalp DPC. Those who donated were patients with alopecia, 18 to 70 years of age, and suitable for DPC. The template was total RNA from unfractionated whole blood.

The chain links TRBV5-5 to TRBJ1-6; no firm D call. The source is a woman in her fifties or sixties with alopecia areata. Some clones in this sample may be carry-over from other donors' samples. The starting material was whole blood, obtained in connection with sensitization to the hapten diphenylcyclopropenone (DPC). The chain's CDR3 is CASSSLYNSPLHF. CDR3 nucleotides: TGTGCCAGCAGCTCCTTATATAATTCACCCCTCCACTTT.